One T cell receptor beta chain is described in this entry. Germline-derived CDR1 and CDR2 are SGHRS and YFSETQ. The V segment lost 2 bases and the J segment 1 base; nucleotides outside the gene matches: 5. The length of the CDR3 is 16 residues. The record originates from a study of graft-versus-host responses after intestinal transplantation. Measured with immunoSEQ multiplex PCR; TCRdb has only the in-frame clones, and not every one. In the table there are about 10,000 clones, over 90% of which are singletons. The TCR was taken from a human patient who received an intestinal transplant, so some T cells may come from the graft donor. This specimen consisted of PBMCs, obtained approximately 40 days after intestinal transplantation. This chain joins TRBV5-1 and TRBJ2-3; 9 bases align to TRBD2. CDR3 sequence reads: CASSFYQRGGTDTQYF. The CDR3 region has the DNA TGCGCCAGCAGCTTCTACCAGCGGGGGGGCACAGATACGCAGTATTTT.